This T cell receptor (beta chain) was found in a study of cytomegalovirus exposure and HLA in healthy donors. Study observations and caveats: As was reported, the HLA-A and HLA-B alleles of most subjects were accurately predicted from TCR beta sequences. It was confirmed in vitro that a few of the CMV-associated chains were specific for CMV antigens.

The CDR3 runs to 15 residues. With 4 bases clipped from V and 1 base from J, the junction kept 7 bases outside the gene matches. CDR1 SGHDT and CDR2 YYEEEE come from the germline V gene. The PCR ran on 60 Vbeta and 13 Jbeta primers. The table came from immunoSEQ multiplex PCR; TCRdb's copy has only in-frame clones and leaves some out. The table lists roughly 80,000 clones, about 66% of them singletons. This clone was observed once. What it recognizes is unknown. The chain recombines TRBV5-6 with TRBJ2-7; 8 nucleotides match TRBD2. The sequence came from a man aged 60 to 69 in good health and CMV-seropositive. Specimen: PBMCs. CDR3 sequence (DNA): TGTGCCAGCAGCCGAGAGGGACTAGGGTCCTACGAGCAGTACTTC. Translating gives CASSREGLGSYEQYF.